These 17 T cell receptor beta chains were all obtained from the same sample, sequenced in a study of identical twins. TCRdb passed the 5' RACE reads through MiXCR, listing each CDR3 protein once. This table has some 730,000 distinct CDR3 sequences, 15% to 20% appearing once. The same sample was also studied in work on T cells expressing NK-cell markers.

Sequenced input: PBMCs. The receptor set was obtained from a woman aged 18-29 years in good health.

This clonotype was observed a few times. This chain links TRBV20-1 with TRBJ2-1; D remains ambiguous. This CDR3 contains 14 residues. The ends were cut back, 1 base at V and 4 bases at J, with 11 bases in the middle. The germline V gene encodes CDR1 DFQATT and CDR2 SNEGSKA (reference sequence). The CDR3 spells CSARGVSFYNEQFF. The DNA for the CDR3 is TGCAGTGCTAGAGGGGTTAGCTTTTACAATGAGCAGTTCTTC.

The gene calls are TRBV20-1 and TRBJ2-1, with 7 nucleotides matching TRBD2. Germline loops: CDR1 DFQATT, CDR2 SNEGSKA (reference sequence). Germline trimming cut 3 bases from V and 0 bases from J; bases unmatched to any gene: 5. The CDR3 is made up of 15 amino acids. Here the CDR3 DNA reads TGCAGTGCTAGCCTAGCGGCGAGCTCCTACAATGAGCAGTTCTTC. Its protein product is CSASLAASSYNEQFF.

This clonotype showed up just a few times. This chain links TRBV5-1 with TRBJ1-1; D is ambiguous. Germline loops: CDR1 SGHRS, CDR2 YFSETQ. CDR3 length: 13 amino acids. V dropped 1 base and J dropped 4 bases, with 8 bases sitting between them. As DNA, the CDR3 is TGCGCCAGCAGCTTGCCGGCAAGCACTGAAGCTTTCTTT. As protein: CASSLPASTEAFF.

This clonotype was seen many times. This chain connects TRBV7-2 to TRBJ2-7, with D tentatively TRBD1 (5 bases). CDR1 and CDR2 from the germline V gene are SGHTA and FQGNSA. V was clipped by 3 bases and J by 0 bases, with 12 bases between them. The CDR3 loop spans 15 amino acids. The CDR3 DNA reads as TGTGCCAGCAGCTTTGGGGCAAGACCCTCCTACGAGCAGTACTTC. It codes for CASSFGARPSYEQYF. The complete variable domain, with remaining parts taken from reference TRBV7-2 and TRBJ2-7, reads GAGVSQSPSNKVTEKGKDVELRCDPISGHTALYWYRQSLGQGLEFLIYFQGNSAPDKSGLPSDRFSAERTGGSVSTLTIQRTQQEDSAVYLCASSFGARPSYEQYFGPGTRLTVT.

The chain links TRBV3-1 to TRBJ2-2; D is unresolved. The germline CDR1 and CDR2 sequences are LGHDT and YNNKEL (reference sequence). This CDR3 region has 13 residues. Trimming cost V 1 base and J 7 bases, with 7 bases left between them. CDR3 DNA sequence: TGTGCCAGCAGCCAAGCAAGGGACGGGGAGCTGTTTTTT. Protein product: CASSQARDGELFF. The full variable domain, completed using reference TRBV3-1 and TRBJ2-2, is DTAVSQTPKYLVTQMGNDKSIKCEQNLGHDTMYWYKQDSKKFLKIMFSYNNKELIINETVPNRFSPKSPDKAHLNLHINSLELGDSAVYFCASSQARDGELFFGEGSRLTVL.

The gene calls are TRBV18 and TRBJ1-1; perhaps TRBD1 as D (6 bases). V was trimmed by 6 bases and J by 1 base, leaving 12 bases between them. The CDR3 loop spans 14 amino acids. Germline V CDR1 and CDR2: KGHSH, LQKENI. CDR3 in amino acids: CASSGQSQNTEAFF. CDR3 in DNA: TGTGCCAGCTCGGGACAAAGTCAGAACACTGAAGCTTTCTTT.

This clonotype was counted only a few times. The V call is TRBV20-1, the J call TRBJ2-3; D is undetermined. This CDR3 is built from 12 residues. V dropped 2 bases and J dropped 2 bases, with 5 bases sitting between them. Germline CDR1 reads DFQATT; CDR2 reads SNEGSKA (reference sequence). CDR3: CSARRDTDTQYF. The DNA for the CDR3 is TGCAGTGCTAGACGCGACACAGATACGCAGTATTTT.

The CDR3 nucleotides are TGTGCCAGCAGTTTACGCCGGGAGCTCCCCTCCTACAATGAGCAGTTCTTC. This gives the protein CASSLRRELPSYNEQFF. The chain is built from TRBV12-3 or TRBV12-4 and TRBJ2-1; D is perhaps TRBD2 (6 bases). This CDR3 comprises 17 residues. V dropped 2 bases and J dropped 0 bases, with 14 bases sitting between them.

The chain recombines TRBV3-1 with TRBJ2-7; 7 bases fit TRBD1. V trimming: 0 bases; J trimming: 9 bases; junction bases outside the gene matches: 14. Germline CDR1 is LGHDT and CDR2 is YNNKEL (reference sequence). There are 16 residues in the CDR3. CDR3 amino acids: CASSQDLGTAYFVQYF. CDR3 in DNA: TGTGCCAGCAGCCAAGATTTGGGGACAGCCTACTTTGTGCAGTACTTC.

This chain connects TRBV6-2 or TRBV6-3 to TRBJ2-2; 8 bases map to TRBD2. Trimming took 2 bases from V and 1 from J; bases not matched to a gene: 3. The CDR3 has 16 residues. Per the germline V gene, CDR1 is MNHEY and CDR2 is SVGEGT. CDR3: CASSYIAGGNTGELFF. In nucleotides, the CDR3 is TGTGCCAGCAGTTACATTGCGGGAGGGAACACCGGGGAGCTGTTTTTT.

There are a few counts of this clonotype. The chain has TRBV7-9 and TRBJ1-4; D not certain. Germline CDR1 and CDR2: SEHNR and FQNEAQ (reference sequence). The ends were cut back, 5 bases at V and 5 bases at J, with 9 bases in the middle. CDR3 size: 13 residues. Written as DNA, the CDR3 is TGTGCCAGCAGCGAGACCATAAATGAAAAACTGTTTTTT. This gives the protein CASSETINEKLFF.

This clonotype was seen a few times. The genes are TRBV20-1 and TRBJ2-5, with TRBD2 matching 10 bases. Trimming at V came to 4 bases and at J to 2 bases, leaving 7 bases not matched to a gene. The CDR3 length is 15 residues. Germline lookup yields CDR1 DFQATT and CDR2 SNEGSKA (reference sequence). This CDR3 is CSATKGLASQETQYF. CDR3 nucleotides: TGCAGTGCTACTAAGGGACTAGCGTCTCAAGAGACCCAGTACTTC.

This CDR3 reads CASSRETTNTEAFF. CDR3 in DNA: TGCGCCAGCAGCCGAGAAACAACGAACACTGAAGCTTTCTTT. This chain joins TRBV4-3 and TRBJ1-1; no clear D. This CDR3 is 14 amino acids long. CDR1 LGHNA and CDR2 YSLEER come from the germline V gene. Between the trimmed V and J ends, which lost 4 bases and 1 base, there was a span of 10 bases.

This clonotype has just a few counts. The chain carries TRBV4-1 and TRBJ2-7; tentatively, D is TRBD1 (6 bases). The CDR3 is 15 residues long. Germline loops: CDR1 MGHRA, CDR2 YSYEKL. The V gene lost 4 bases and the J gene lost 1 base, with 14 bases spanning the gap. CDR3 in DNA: TGCGCCAGCAGCCCGACAGGCGCCGGTTCCTACGAGCAGTACTTC. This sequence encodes CASSPTGAGSYEQYF.

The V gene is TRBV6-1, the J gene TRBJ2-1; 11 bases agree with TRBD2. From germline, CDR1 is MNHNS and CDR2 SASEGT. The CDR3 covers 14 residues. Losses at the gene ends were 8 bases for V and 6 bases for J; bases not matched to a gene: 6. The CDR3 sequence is CASGVAGGPNEQFF. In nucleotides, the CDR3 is TGTGCCAGCGGTGTAGCGGGAGGGCCCAATGAGCAGTTCTTC.

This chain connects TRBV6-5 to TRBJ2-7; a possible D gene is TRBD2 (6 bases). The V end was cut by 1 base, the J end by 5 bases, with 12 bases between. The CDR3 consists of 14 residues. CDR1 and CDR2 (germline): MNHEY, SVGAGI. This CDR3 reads CASSYLDYAHEQYF. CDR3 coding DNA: TGTGCCAGCAGTTACTTGGACTATGCCCACGAGCAGTACTTC.

The CDR3 DNA reads TGCGCCAGCAGCCCATTATGGACACCAAGCACAGATACGCAGTATTTT. Protein sequence: CASSPLWTPSTDTQYF. The rearrangement links TRBV5-1 to TRBJ2-3, with D perhaps TRBD1 (5 bases). Trimming removed 4 bases at V and 0 bases at J, with 15 bases between. Germline CDR1 and CDR2: SGHRS and YFSETQ. This CDR3 region has 16 residues.